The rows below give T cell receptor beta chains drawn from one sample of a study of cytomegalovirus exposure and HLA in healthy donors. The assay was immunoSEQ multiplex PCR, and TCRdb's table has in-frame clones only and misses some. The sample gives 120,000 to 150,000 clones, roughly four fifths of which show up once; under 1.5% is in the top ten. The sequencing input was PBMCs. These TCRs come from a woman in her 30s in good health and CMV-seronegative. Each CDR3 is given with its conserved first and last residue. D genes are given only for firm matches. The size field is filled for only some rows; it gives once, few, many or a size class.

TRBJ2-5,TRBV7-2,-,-,CASSTQPGSETQYF,TGTGCCAGCAGCACACAGCCAGGGTCAGAGACCCAGTACTTC
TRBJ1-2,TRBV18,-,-,CASSRTGPGYTF,TGTGCCAGCTCACGAACAGGGCCCGGCTACACCTTC
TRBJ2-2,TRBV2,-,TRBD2,CASRPGGSGGRIGELFF,TGTGCCAGCAGGCCCGGGGGAAGCGGGGGGAGGATCGGGGAGCTGTTTTTT
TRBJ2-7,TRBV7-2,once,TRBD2,CASSFAPLAGGGEQYF,TGTGCCAGCAGCTTTGCCCCACTAGCGGGGGGGGGTGAGCAGTACTTC
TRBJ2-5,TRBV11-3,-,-,CASSSGTGETQYF,TGTGCCAGCAGCTCCGGGACTGGGGAGACCCAGTACTTC
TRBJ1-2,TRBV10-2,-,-,CASGRVDGYTF,TGCGCCAGCGGGCGGGTAGATGGCTACACCTTC
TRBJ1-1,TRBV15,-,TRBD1,CATSKRGRNTEAFF,TGTGCCACCAGCAAGAGGGGGCGGAACACTGAAGCTTTCTTT
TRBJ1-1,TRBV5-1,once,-,CASSLDVTGQAFF,TGCGCCAGCAGCCTGGACGTAACAGGGCAAGCTTTCTTT
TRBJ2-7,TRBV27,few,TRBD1,CASCEGQAPGEQYF,TGTGCCAGCTGCGAGGGACAGGCGCCTGGCGAGCAGTACTTC
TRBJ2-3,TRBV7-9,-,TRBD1,CASSLTTGGTDTQYF,TGTGCCAGCAGCTTAACGACAGGGGGCACAGATACGCAGTATTTT
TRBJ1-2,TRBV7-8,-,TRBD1,CASSLLQGAGDGYTF,TGTGCCAGCAGCTTATTACAGGGGGCGGGTGATGGCTACACCTTC
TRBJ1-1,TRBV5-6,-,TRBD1,CASSRLGLDRREAFF,TGTGCCAGCAGTCGTTTGGGTTTGGACAGGAGAGAAGCTTTCTTT
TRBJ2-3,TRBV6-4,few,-,CASSATGNGDTQYF,TGTGCCAGCAGTGCCACAGGGAATGGAGATACGCAGTATTTT
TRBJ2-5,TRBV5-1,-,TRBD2,CASSGPGGGGETQYF,TGCGCCAGCAGCGGGCCCGGCGGGGGAGGAGAGACCCAGTACTTC
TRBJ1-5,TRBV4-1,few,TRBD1,CASSQMASQGPVSPQHF,TGCGCCAGCAGCCAAATGGCCTCACAGGGGCCCGTCTCGCCCCAGCATTTT
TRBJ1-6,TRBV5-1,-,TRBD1,CASSWGQGGAPLHF,TGCGCCAGCAGCTGGGGACAGGGCGGGGCACCCCTCCACTTT
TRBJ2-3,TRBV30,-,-,CAWSSADTQYF,TGTGCCTGGAGTTCGGCAGATACGCAGTATTTT
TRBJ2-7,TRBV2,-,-,CASSELEASGWATGEQYF,TGTGCCAGCAGTGAATTGGAGGCCTCTGGGTGGGCGACGGGCGAGCAGTACTTC
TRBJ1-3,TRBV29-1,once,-,CSVARGNTIYF,TGCAGCGTTGCGAGGGGAAACACCATATATTTT
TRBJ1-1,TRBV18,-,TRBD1,CASSPWDRGSDTEAFF,TGTGCCAGCTCACCGTGGGACAGGGGGAGTGACACTGAAGCTTTCTTT
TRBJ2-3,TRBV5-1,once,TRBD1,CASAGTGGGDTQYF,TGCGCCAGCGCCGGGACAGGGGGCGGAGATACGCAGTATTTT
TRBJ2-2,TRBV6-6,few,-,CASSYVQGSGELFF,TGTGCCAGCAGTTATGTACAGGGTTCCGGGGAGCTGTTTTTT
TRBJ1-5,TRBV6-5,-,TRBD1,CASRTGAWGPQHF,TGTGCCAGCAGGACAGGGGCCTGGGGGCCCCAGCATTTT
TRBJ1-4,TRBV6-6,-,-,CASTQGQSATNEKLFF,TGTGCCAGCACCCAAGGACAGTCAGCAACTAATGAAAAACTGTTTTTT
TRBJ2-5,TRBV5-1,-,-,CASSLIAEETQYF,TGCGCCAGCAGCTTGATAGCGGAAGAGACCCAGTACTTC
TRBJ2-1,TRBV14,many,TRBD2,CASSPLAGGPYNEQFF,TGTGCCAGCAGCCCTCTAGCGGGGGGGCCTTACAATGAGCAGTTCTTC
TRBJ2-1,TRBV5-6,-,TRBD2,CASGGAYNEQFF,TGTGCCAGCGGGGGGGCCTACAATGAGCAGTTCTTC
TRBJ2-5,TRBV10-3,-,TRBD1,CAISETGETQYF,TGTGCCATCAGCGAGACAGGGGAGACCCAGTACTTC
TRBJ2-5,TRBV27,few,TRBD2,CASSLSAWGGETQYF,TGTGCCAGCAGTTTATCGGCCTGGGGGGGGGAGACCCAGTACTTC
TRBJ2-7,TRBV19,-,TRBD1,CASSTGVSEQYF,TGTGCCTCCTCGACAGGGGTGTCCGAGCAGTACTTC
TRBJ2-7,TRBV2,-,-,CASSEASRIEQYF,TGTGCCAGCAGTGAAGCTTCCAGGATCGAGCAGTACTTC
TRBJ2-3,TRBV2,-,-,CASSGASATDTQYF,TGTGCCAGCAGTGGAGCTAGCGCCACAGATACGCAGTATTTT
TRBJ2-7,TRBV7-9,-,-,CASSLGLRFQPYEQYF,TGTGCCAGCAGCTTAGGACTGCGTTTCCAACCCTACGAGCAGTACTTC
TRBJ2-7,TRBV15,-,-,CATSPRTPTLAEQYF,TGTGCCACCAGCCCGAGGACACCTACCCTTGCCGAGCAGTACTTC
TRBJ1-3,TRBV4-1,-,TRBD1,CASSLGQVSGNTIYF,TGCGCCAGCAGCCTCGGACAGGTCTCTGGAAACACCATATATTTT
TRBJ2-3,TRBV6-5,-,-,CASSPGQYRDTQYF,TGTGCCAGCAGTCCTGGCCAGTACAGGGATACGCAGTATTTT
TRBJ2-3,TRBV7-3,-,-,CASSSLARGFGTDTQYF,TGTGCCAGCAGCTCCCTCGCCCGGGGATTTGGCACAGATACGCAGTATTTT
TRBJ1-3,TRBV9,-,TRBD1,CASSLTRDIGTGANENTIYF,TGTGCCAGCAGCCTAACCCGAGATATTGGGACAGGGGCAAATGAAAACACCATATATTTT
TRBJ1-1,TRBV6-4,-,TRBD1,CASSESTGGNTEAFF,TGTGCCAGCAGTGAGTCAACAGGGGGGAACACTGAAGCTTTCTTT
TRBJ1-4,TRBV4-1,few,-,CASSPPSTGLNEKLFF,TGCGCCAGCAGCCCTCCCTCCACAGGGCTTAATGAAAAACTGTTTTTT
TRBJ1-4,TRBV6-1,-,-,CASSEAFYNEKLFF,TGTGCCAGCAGTGAAGCGTTTTATAATGAAAAACTGTTTTTT
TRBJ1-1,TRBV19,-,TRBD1,CASTTGVAMNTEAFF,TGTGCCAGTACGACAGGGGTCGCAATGAACACTGAAGCTTTCTTT
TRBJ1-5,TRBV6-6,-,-,CASSFPGVDQPQHF,TGTGCCAGCAGTTTCCCAGGCGTTGATCAGCCCCAGCATTTT
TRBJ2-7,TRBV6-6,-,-,CASSPGWSLLYEQYF,TGTGCCAGCAGCCCCGGATGGAGCCTCCTCTACGAGCAGTACTTC
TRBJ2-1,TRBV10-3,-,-,CAISRQGGSYNEQFF,TGTGCCATCAGTCGTCAGGGGGGCTCCTACAATGAGCAGTTCTTC
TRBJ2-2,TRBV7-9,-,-,CAAFEIGGYSGELFF,TGTGCCGCCTTCGAGATCGGGGGATATTCCGGGGAGCTGTTTTTT
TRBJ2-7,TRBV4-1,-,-,CASSSTTVYEQYF,TGCGCCAGCAGCTCAACGACAGTCTACGAGCAGTACTTC
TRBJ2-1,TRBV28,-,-,CASSLYRGSSYNEQFF,TGTGCCAGCAGTTTGTATCGGGGTAGCTCCTACAATGAGCAGTTCTTC
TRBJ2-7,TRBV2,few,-,CASRQGGEEQYF,TGTGCCAGCCGTCAGGGGGGAGAGGAGCAGTACTTC
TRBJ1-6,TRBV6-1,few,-,CASSHANSPLHF,TGTGCCAGTTCACACGCCAATTCACCCCTCCACTTT
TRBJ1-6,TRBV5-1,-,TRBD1,CASSLALVGTGKNSPLHF,TGCGCCAGCAGCTTGGCCCTCGTCGGGACAGGGAAAAATTCACCCCTCCACTTT
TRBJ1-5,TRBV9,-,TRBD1,CASGGGTGPLQPQHF,TGTGCCAGCGGAGGAGGGACAGGGCCTCTCCAGCCCCAGCATTTT
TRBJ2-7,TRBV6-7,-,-,CASSYSAPSSYEQYF,TGTGCCAGCAGTTACTCGGCGCCTAGCTCCTACGAGCAGTACTTC
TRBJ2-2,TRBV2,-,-,CASSGQYINTGELFF,TGTGCCAGCAGCGGACAGTACATTAACACCGGGGAGCTGTTTTTT
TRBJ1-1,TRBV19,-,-,CASMGSPNTEAFF,TGTGCCAGTATGGGCAGCCCGAACACTGAAGCTTTCTTT